Listed here are 12 T cell receptor beta chains from one sample, sequenced in a study of long-term antiretroviral therapy in people with HIV. Sequencing used immunoSEQ v3.0 at survey level. Assay used: immunoSEQ multiplex PCR; TCRdb lists only in-frame clones, some missing. The sample lists about 35,000 clones, roughly 79% occurring once. The specimen comprised unsorted PBMCs, sampled 3 years after starting antiretroviral therapy. Source of these receptors: a man between 45 and 60 years old with HIV.

The J gene is TRBJ2-3, the V gene TRBV10-1; D is uncertain. The CDR3 is 14 residues long. CDR1 is WNHNN and CDR2 is SYGVQD in the germline V gene (reference sequence). Trimming pared 3 bases from V and 0 bases from J, leaving 7 bases between. The CDR3 sequence is CASSERHSTDTQYF. The CDR3 bases are TGCGCCAGCAGTGAAAGGCATAGCACAGATACGCAGTATTTT.

This clone was seen only a few times. The J gene is TRBJ1-1, the V gene TRBV4-2; the D is unclear. This CDR3 region has 15 residues. Germline V gene sequence: CDR1 LGHNA, CDR2 YNFKEQ. The V gene lost 1 base and the J gene lost 4 bases, with 13 bases spanning the gap. The CDR3 DNA reads as TGTGCCAGCAGCCAAGTTGAGCGGGAGGGCACTGAAGCTTTCTTT. Amino acid sequence: CASSQVEREGTEAFF.

This clone came up a few times. This chain links TRBV7-9 with TRBJ2-7; D not certain. The CDR3 has 12 residues. V gave up 2 bases and J gave up 6 bases, with 8 bases separating them. Germline CDR1 and CDR2: SEHNR and FQNEAQ (reference sequence). In DNA, the CDR3 is TGTGCCAGCAGCTTATATCTGCTCGAGCAGTACTTC. Its protein is CASSLYLLEQYF.

The chain recombines TRBV4-1 with TRBJ2-1; 8 nucleotides line up with TRBD2. The CDR3 covers 16 residues. Germline values: CDR1 MGHRA, CDR2 YSYEKL. Trimming at V came to 2 bases and at J to 4 bases, leaving 7 bases not matched to a gene. The DNA of the CDR3 is TGCGCCAGCAGCCAAACCGAGCGGGGGCCTTACAATGAGCAGTTCTTC. It is translated as CASSQTERGPYNEQFF.

This clone was seen a few times. The rearrangement links TRBV4-2 to TRBJ1-6, with D maybe TRBD1 (6 bases). Germline V CDR1 and CDR2: LGHNA, YNFKEQ. The CDR3 totals 16 residues. With 1 base removed from V and 10 bases from J, the gap between germline ends came to 17 bases. The CDR3 reads CASSQGTEGVKSPLHF. The CDR3 bases are TGTGCCAGCAGCCAAGGGACAGAAGGGGTCAAGTCACCCCTCCACTTT.

V and J are TRBV28 and TRBJ2-7; no clear D. The V end was cut by 7 bases, the J end by 4 bases, with 11 bases between. In germline, CDR1 is MDHEN, CDR2 SYDVKM. The CDR3 extends over 12 amino acids. This chain's CDR3 is CASTFPPYEQYF. CDR3 sequence (DNA): TGTGCCAGCACTTTCCCACCTTACGAGCAGTACTTC. The whole variable domain, remainder taken from reference TRBV28 and TRBJ2-7, is DVKVTQSSRYLVKRTGEKVFLECVQDMDHENMFWYRQDPGLGLRLIYFSYDVKMKEKGDIPEGYSVSREKKERFSLILESASTNQTSMYLCASTFPPYEQYFGPGTRLTVT.

The rearrangement uses TRBV6-5 and TRBJ2-3; unclear D gene. CDR1 and CDR2 from the germline V gene are MNHEY and SVGAGI. The CDR3 runs 14 residues. Trimming shortened V by 0 bases and J by 4 bases, and 8 bases separated the two germline ends. CDR3 loop: CASSYSGRADTQYF. The DNA for the CDR3 is TGTGCCAGCAGTTACTCAGGAAGGGCAGATACGCAGTATTTT.

J is TRBJ1-2 and V is TRBV28, with 8 positions matching TRBD1. This CDR3 spans 13 amino acids. V shed 7 bases and J 3 bases; nucleotides not matched to a gene: 4. The germline V gene encodes CDR1 MDHEN and CDR2 SYDVKM. The CDR3 DNA reads TGTGCCAGCACTGAGACAGGGGACTATGGCTACACCTTC. This gives the protein CASTETGDYGYTF.

The rearrangement joins TRBV19 to TRBJ2-3; 10 bases are shared with TRBD2. CDR3 size: 16 residues. Trimming at V came to 6 bases and at J to 6 bases, leaving 12 bases not matched to a gene. The germline V gene has CDR1 LNHDA and CDR2 SQIVND (reference sequence). The CDR3 region is CASSTALAGVADTQYF. In DNA form, the CDR3 reads TGTGCCAGTAGCACGGCCCTAGCGGGGGTCGCGGATACGCAGTATTTT. The variable domain in full, with the rest retrieved from reference TRBV19 and TRBJ2-3, is DGGITQSPKYLFRKEGQNVTLSCEQNLNHDAMYWYRQDPGQGLRLIYYSQIVNDFQKGDIAEGYSVSREKKESFPLTVTSAQKNPTAFYLCASSTALAGVADTQYFGPGTRLTVL.

In DNA, the CDR3 is TGTGCCAGCAGCTCCGGGACAGGGACCAGTTACAATGAGCAGTTCTTC. This gives the protein CASSSGTGTSYNEQFF. The chain recombines TRBV5-4 with TRBJ2-1, with 9 bases matching TRBD1. After removal of 3 bases from V and 4 bases from J, the junction contained 8 bases not matched to a gene. CDR1 and CDR2 (germline): SGHNT, YYREEE (reference sequence). The CDR3 consists of 16 residues.

The chain has TRBV28 and TRBJ1-2; D unclear. V was trimmed by 4 bases and J by 8 bases, leaving 8 bases between them. Looked up from germline, CDR1 is MDHEN and CDR2 is SYDVKM. This CDR3 comprises 11 residues. The CDR3 nucleotides read TGTGCCAGCAGTTATAGGTACGGCTACACCTTC. Translated, it gives CASSYRYGYTF.

In this sample, this clone turned up once. The chain recombines TRBV4-2 with TRBJ2-3; 8 nucleotides line up with TRBD1. The CDR3 has 14 amino acids. The ends lost 5 bases at V and 6 bases at J; junction bases unmatched: 7. In germline, CDR1 is LGHNA, CDR2 YNFKEQ. CDR3 in DNA: TGTGCCAGCAGCGGTGACAGGGGAGGTGATACGCAGTATTTT. It specifies CASSGDRGGDTQYF.